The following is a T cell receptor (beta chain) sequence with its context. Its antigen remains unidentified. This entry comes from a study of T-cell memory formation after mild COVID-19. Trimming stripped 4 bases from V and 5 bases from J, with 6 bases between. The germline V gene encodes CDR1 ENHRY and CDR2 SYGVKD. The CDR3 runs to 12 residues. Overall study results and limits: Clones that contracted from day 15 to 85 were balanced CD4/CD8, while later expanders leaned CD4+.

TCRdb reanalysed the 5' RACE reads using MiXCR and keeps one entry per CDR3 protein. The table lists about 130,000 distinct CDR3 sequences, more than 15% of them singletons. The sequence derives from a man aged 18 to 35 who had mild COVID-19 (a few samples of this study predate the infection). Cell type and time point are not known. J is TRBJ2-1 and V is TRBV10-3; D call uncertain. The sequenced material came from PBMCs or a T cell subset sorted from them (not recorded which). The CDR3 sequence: CAISGWDNEQFF. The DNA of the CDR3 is TGTGCCATCAGTGGATGGGACAATGAGCAGTTCTTC.